The sequence of this T cell receptor (beta chain) was determined in a study of metastatic and nonmetastatic thyroid tumors. This clone showed up many times. Among the patients, none had received any treatment before thyroid surgery. Through MiXCR, TCRdb re-clonotyped the PCR reads. This sample carries roughly 65,000 clones, 12% to 15% of them seen once, and the ten largest clones take approximately 6.1%. V lost 3 bases to trimming and J lost 6 bases; unmatched junction nucleotides: 8. Germline CDR1 is WNHNN and CDR2 is SYGVQD (reference sequence). The CDR3 totals 14 residues. The gene calls are TRBV10-1 and TRBJ2-7; the match to TRBD2 covers 7 bases. This TCR was sampled from a male donor with papillary thyroid cancer or a benign thyroid nodule (not recorded which). Some clones in this sample may be carry-over from other donors' samples. Input material: blood. CDR3 DNA sequence: TGCGCCAGCAGTGAAGGGACTATAACGTTCGAGCAGTACTTC. This gives the protein CASSEGTITFEQYF.